The clone carrying this TCR beta chain was counted ten times or more. Its specificity is unknown. Via MiXCR, TCRdb re-called the reads, giving one row per CDR3 protein. The table lists some 220,000 distinct CDR3 sequences, about 5.9% of them singletons. The entry originates in a study of T cell repertoires in cytomegalovirus infection. Study background: In public TCR beta signatures, there were indications of both CMV infection and matching HLA type.

V was trimmed by 3 bases and J by 7 bases, leaving 1 base between them. Per the germline V gene, CDR1 is SQVTM and CDR2 is ANQGSEA. CDR3 length equals 9 residues. General study findings and limits: HLA-C-restricted, CMV-specific TCR beta clonotypes were dominant ex vivo.

The chain recombines TRBV29-1 with TRBJ1-5; no definite D call. This TCR came from a human donor in good health (CMV status not recorded). Some clones in this sample may be carry-over from other donors' samples. The sample taken for sequencing was PBMCs. As DNA, the CDR3 is TGCAGCGTTGAGCAGCCCCAGCATTTT. Amino acids: CSVEQPQHF.